This is a list of T cell receptor beta chains from one sample in a study of human T cells and chemical hapten exposure. MiXCR, run by TCRdb on the RACE reads, gives a single entry per CDR3 protein. Of around 300,000 distinct CDR3 sequences listed, approximately 6.9% are singletons. Sequenced here: whole blood, sampled in connection with sensitization to the hapten diphenylcyclopropenone (DPC). Every receptor here comes from a woman between 18 and 30 years old with alopecia areata. Some clones in this sample may be carry-over from other donors' samples. The CDR3 runs from the conserved cysteine through the conserved F or W. A D gene is named only where the DNA matches it firmly. Only some rows state a clone size, as once, few, many or a class for expanded clones.

V gene: TRBV12-3/TRBV12-4; D gene: NA; J gene: TRBJ2-1; clone size: NA; CDR3 DNA: TGTGCCAGCAGCCCGGGCGCGGCCTCCTACAATGAGCAGTTCTTC; CDR3 protein: CASSPGAASYNEQFF
V gene: TRBV5-1; D gene: NA; J gene: TRBJ2-5; clone size: few; CDR3 DNA: TGCGCCAGCAGCTCAGCCCAGGGGAATGGGGAGACCCAGTACTTC; CDR3 protein: CASSSAQGNGETQYF
V gene: TRBV25-1; D gene: NA; J gene: TRBJ2-1; clone size: NA; CDR3 DNA: TGTGCCAGCAGTGAACAACCCCACATGAACAATGAGCAGTTCTTC; CDR3 protein: CASSEQPHMNNEQFF
V gene: TRBV6-1; D gene: NA; J gene: TRBJ2-3; clone size: many; CDR3 DNA: TGTGCCAGCAGTGAAAGTTGGGTTAGCACAGATACGCAGTATTTT; CDR3 protein: CASSESWVSTDTQYF
V gene: TRBV11-3; D gene: TRBD1; J gene: TRBJ1-1; clone size: many; CDR3 DNA: TGTGCCAGCAGCCCCCCGGGGACAGGGACTGAAGCTTTCTTT; CDR3 protein: CASSPPGTGTEAFF
V gene: TRBV6-4; D gene: TRBD2; J gene: TRBJ2-3; clone size: NA; CDR3 DNA: TGTGCCAGCAGTGACTCCGCGGGGGGGCCGGATACGCAGTATTTT; CDR3 protein: CASSDSAGGPDTQYF
V gene: TRBV7-3; D gene: TRBD1; J gene: TRBJ2-2; clone size: NA; CDR3 DNA: TGTGCCAGCAGCTCCTTCATGTCGGGACAGGGGGCCACCGGGGAGCTGTTTTTT; CDR3 protein: CASSSFMSGQGATGELFF
V gene: TRBV3-1; D gene: NA; J gene: TRBJ2-5; clone size: NA; CDR3 DNA: TGTGCCAGCAGCCAAGGGCCCCATGACCAGTACTTC; CDR3 protein: CASSQGPHDQYF
V gene: TRBV27; D gene: NA; J gene: TRBJ2-1; clone size: few; CDR3 DNA: TGTGCCAGCAGTCTACAGGTTTCGGCGAACAATGAGCAGTTCTTC; CDR3 protein: CASSLQVSANNEQFF
V gene: TRBV11-2; D gene: TRBD1; J gene: TRBJ1-2; clone size: NA; CDR3 DNA: TGTGCCAGCAGAACCTACAGGGGGAGCGTGTCTGGCTACACCTTC; CDR3 protein: CASRTYRGSVSGYTF
V gene: TRBV7-7; D gene: NA; J gene: TRBJ2-3; clone size: NA; CDR3 DNA: TGTGCTAGCAGTCAACCCTCCGGCGTAACCCTATGGGGAGATACGCAGTATTTT; CDR3 protein: CASSQPSGVTLWGDTQYF
V gene: TRBV29-1; D gene: NA; J gene: TRBJ2-6; clone size: many; CDR3 DNA: TGCAGCGTTGAGGGAGATGATTACTCTGGGGCCAACGTCCTGACTTTC; CDR3 protein: CSVEGDDYSGANVLTF
V gene: TRBV2; D gene: NA; J gene: TRBJ2-1; clone size: NA; CDR3 DNA: TGTGCCAGCGAGTCCCGGCAGACCGGTGGGCAGTTCTTC; CDR3 protein: CASESRQTGGQFF
V gene: TRBV7-6; D gene: NA; J gene: TRBJ2-6; clone size: NA; CDR3 DNA: TGTGCCAGCAGCTTTCAATCTGGGGCCAACGTCCTGACTTTC; CDR3 protein: CASSFQSGANVLTF
V gene: TRBV6-1; D gene: NA; J gene: TRBJ1-1; clone size: few; CDR3 DNA: TGTGCCAGCAGTGAAGGTAGCGAGGGATCCACTGAAGCTTTCTTT; CDR3 protein: CASSEGSEGSTEAFF
V gene: TRBV6-1; D gene: NA; J gene: TRBJ1-5; clone size: NA; CDR3 DNA: TGTGCCAGCAGTGGCCGGGGGACCCTGCGGCCCCAGCATTTT; CDR3 protein: CASSGRGTLRPQHF
V gene: TRBV7-2; D gene: NA; J gene: TRBJ2-5; clone size: many; CDR3 DNA: TGTGCCAGCACGATCGGGGGGCCGCAAGAGACCCAGTACTTC; CDR3 protein: CASTIGGPQETQYF
V gene: TRBV12-3/TRBV12-4; D gene: TRBD2; J gene: TRBJ2-3; clone size: NA; CDR3 DNA: TGTGCCAGCAGTTACCGTATGGGAGCGGGGGGTAACACAGATACGCAGTATTTT; CDR3 protein: CASSYRMGAGGNTDTQYF
V gene: TRBV7-9; D gene: NA; J gene: TRBJ2-7; clone size: NA; CDR3 DNA: TGTGCCAGCAGCCGGACGGTGTACGAGCAGTACTTC; CDR3 protein: CASSRTVYEQYF
V gene: TRBV28; D gene: TRBD2; J gene: TRBJ2-3; clone size: many; CDR3 DNA: TGTGCCAGCAGCTACACCCCTAGCGGGGGGGGGGCAGATACGCAGTATTTT; CDR3 protein: CASSYTPSGGGADTQYF
V gene: TRBV6-5; D gene: NA; J gene: TRBJ1-5; clone size: NA; CDR3 DNA: TGTGCCAGCAGCCGAGGGTGGGGAGGTACTCAGCCCCAGCATTTT; CDR3 protein: CASSRGWGGTQPQHF
V gene: TRBV20-1; D gene: NA; J gene: TRBJ2-5; clone size: many; CDR3 DNA: TGCAGTGCCACTTCCGGGACTCCGCAAGAGACCCAGTACTTC; CDR3 protein: CSATSGTPQETQYF
V gene: TRBV3-1; D gene: NA; J gene: TRBJ2-7; clone size: few; CDR3 DNA: TGTGCCAGCAGCCAAGATATTACAGCCTACGAGCAGTACTTC; CDR3 protein: CASSQDITAYEQYF
V gene: TRBV4-3; D gene: NA; J gene: TRBJ2-1; clone size: few; CDR3 DNA: TGCGCCAGCAGCCAAGATGGGAGGGGGATCAATGAGCAGTTCTTC; CDR3 protein: CASSQDGRGINEQFF
V gene: TRBV12-3/TRBV12-4; D gene: TRBD2; J gene: TRBJ2-5; clone size: many; CDR3 DNA: TGTGCCAGCAGTTCGACTAGCAGACATCAAGAGACCCAGTACTTC; CDR3 protein: CASSSTSRHQETQYF
V gene: TRBV13; D gene: TRBD2; J gene: TRBJ2-7; clone size: many; CDR3 DNA: TGTGCCAGCAGCTTACCGGGGGGATCCTACGAGCAGTACTTC; CDR3 protein: CASSLPGGSYEQYF
V gene: TRBV7-9; D gene: NA; J gene: TRBJ1-1; clone size: NA; CDR3 DNA: TGTGCCAGCAGCTTAGCCCAGGGGCTGAACACTGAAGCTTTCTTT; CDR3 protein: CASSLAQGLNTEAFF
V gene: TRBV7-8; D gene: NA; J gene: TRBJ2-3; clone size: many; CDR3 DNA: TGTGCCAGCAGCTTATTCTCAGCTAGCACAGATACGCAGTATTTT; CDR3 protein: CASSLFSASTDTQYF
V gene: TRBV20-1; D gene: TRBD1; J gene: TRBJ1-1; clone size: NA; CDR3 DNA: TGCAGTGCTACGGACAGGGCGATTATGAACACTGAAGCTTTCTTT; CDR3 protein: CSATDRAIMNTEAFF
V gene: TRBV20-1; D gene: TRBD1; J gene: TRBJ2-7; clone size: few; CDR3 DNA: TGCAGTGCTGGGATAACAGGGGGCGAGCAGTACTTC; CDR3 protein: CSAGITGGEQYF
V gene: TRBV12-5; D gene: TRBD1; J gene: TRBJ2-3; clone size: many; CDR3 DNA: TGTGCTAGTGGTCCATCAGGGGGAAATGGTCACACAGATACGCAGTATTTT; CDR3 protein: CASGPSGGNGHTDTQYF
V gene: TRBV9; D gene: NA; J gene: TRBJ2-2; clone size: NA; CDR3 DNA: TGTGCCAGCAGCGTATTCTACACCGGGGAGCTGTTTTTT; CDR3 protein: CASSVFYTGELFF
V gene: TRBV7-9; D gene: TRBD1; J gene: TRBJ1-6; clone size: few; CDR3 DNA: TGTGCCAGCAGCTACCGGGACAGGGATAATTCACCCCTCCACTTT; CDR3 protein: CASSYRDRDNSPLHF
V gene: TRBV6-5; D gene: TRBD1; J gene: TRBJ2-5; clone size: NA; CDR3 DNA: TGTGCTTCAGGGGGCGCGCCCCAAGAGACCCAGTACTTC; CDR3 protein: CASGGAPQETQYF
V gene: TRBV7-8; D gene: NA; J gene: TRBJ2-3; clone size: many; CDR3 DNA: TGTGCCAGCAGCCCCCGGGACTTTGTCACAGATACGCAGTATTTT; CDR3 protein: CASSPRDFVTDTQYF
V gene: TRBV27; D gene: TRBD1; J gene: TRBJ1-1; clone size: NA; CDR3 DNA: TGTGCCAGCAGCTCTGGGACAGGGGTGGGCGACACTGAAGCTTTCTTT; CDR3 protein: CASSSGTGVGDTEAFF
V gene: TRBV5-1; D gene: TRBD1; J gene: TRBJ1-3; clone size: many; CDR3 DNA: TGCGCCAGCAGCTTGGCTTCCAGGGGGCTCTCTGGAAACACCATATATTTT; CDR3 protein: CASSLASRGLSGNTIYF
V gene: TRBV4-3; D gene: TRBD1; J gene: TRBJ1-6; clone size: few; CDR3 DNA: TGCGCCAGCAGCCAAGATCCGAGGACAGGGGATTCACCCCTCCACTTT; CDR3 protein: CASSQDPRTGDSPLHF